This TCR beta chain was identified during a study of spatial heterogeneity in lung cancer. The overall study: The average appearance count of each unique TCR and UMI combination in raw reads was more than nine.

One entry per CDR3 protein, called by TCRdb with MiXCR from the 5' RACE reads. The sample yields more than 15,000 distinct CDR3 sequences, 5.5% to 7% seen once. Time point given: blood at routine non-recurrence follow-up after resection. The source was PBMCs, collected at follow-up. This clonotype was sampled from a male donor with early-stage non-small cell lung cancer.

The CDR3 loop reads CASSQGMGPSYEQYF. In DNA form, the CDR3 reads TGTGCCAGCAGCCAGGGAATGGGTCCCTCCTACGAGCAGTACTTC. This chain connects TRBV7-2 to TRBJ2-7, with D perhaps matching TRBD1 (5 bases). Deletions cut 5 bases from V and 0 bases from J, with 14 bases between. The V gene's germline CDR1 is SGHTA and CDR2 FQGNSA. The CDR3 runs to 15 residues.